The 26 T cell receptor beta chains presented below share a single source sample, sequenced in a study of blood T cells in healthy people across ages. The use of a sample-barcoded 5' primer and a J-beta primer mix characterized a second PCR of roughly 6 to 11 cycles. Via MiXCR, TCRdb re-called the 5' RACE reads, giving one row per CDR3 protein. This sample has under 2,000,000 distinct CDR3 sequences, with roughly 52% found just once. Specimen: blood. The receptors originated from a woman aged 40 to 55 in good health.

The chain joins TRBV6-1 to TRBJ2-4, with D possibly TRBD2 on 6 matching bases. This CDR3 spans 14 amino acids. V dropped 6 bases and J dropped 2 bases, with 11 bases sitting between them. The germline V gene has CDR1 MNHNS and CDR2 SASEGT. CDR3 DNA: TGTGCCAGCAGGGTCGGGGGTACCAAAAACATTCAGTACTTC. It translates to CASRVGGTKNIQYF.

This clonotype occurred a few times. V gene TRBV29-1 combines with J gene TRBJ1-2; maybe TRBD1 (5 bases). Per germline, CDR1 SQVTM and CDR2 ANQGSEA. The CDR3 has 13 residues. The germline V and J ends were trimmed by 4 bases and 0 bases, with 9 bases remaining between them. In DNA form, the CDR3 reads TGCAGCGTTGTTTCAGGGACTAACTATGGCTACACCTTC. Amino acids: CSVVSGTNYGYTF.

The chain couples TRBV29-1 to TRBJ1-4, with D perhaps TRBD1 (5 bases). V was pared by 4 bases and J by 3 bases, with 9 bases between. Germline V lookup: CDR1 SQVTM, CDR2 ANQGSEA. The CDR3 is 13 amino acids. This CDR3 reads CSVGGVANEKLFF. In DNA, the CDR3 is TGCAGCGTTGGAGGGGTGGCTAATGAAAAACTGTTTTTT.

This clonotype was found a few times. This chain joins TRBV5-1 and TRBJ1-1; the D is unclear. With 1 base removed from V and 7 bases from J, the gap between germline ends came to 8 bases. Per the germline V gene, CDR1 is SGHRS and CDR2 is YFSETQ. CDR3 length: 12 amino acids. The CDR3 spells CASSLKPYEAFF. The CDR3 region has the DNA TGCGCCAGCAGCTTGAAGCCATATGAAGCTTTCTTT. The whole variable domain, filled in from reference TRBV5-1 and TRBJ1-1, reads KAGVTQTPRYLIKTRGQQVTLSCSPISGHRSVSWYQQTPGQGLQFLFEYFSETQRNKGNFPGRFSGRQFSNSRSEMNVSTLELGDSALYLCASSLKPYEAFFGQGTRLTVV.

The chain combines TRBV12-3 or TRBV12-4 with TRBJ2-1, with D perhaps TRBD1 (6 bases). V lost 6 bases and J lost 0, with 12 bases in between. The CDR3 runs to 15 residues. The CDR3 nucleotides read TGTGCCAGCAGGCAGGGGTCCAGCTCCTACAATGAGCAGTTCTTC. Translation: CASRQGSSSYNEQFF.

A note on this clonotype: A junction boundary mismatches the germline segment, possibly from a read error. The chain couples TRBV2 to TRBJ2-1; D gene ambiguous. Per the germline V gene, CDR1 is SNHLY and CDR2 is FYNNEI. This CDR3 is 12 amino acids long. The CDR3 DNA follows: TGTGCCAGCAGTGGACTTGGAGATGAGCGGTTCTTC. This translates into CASSGLGDERFF.

This clonotype was recorded a few times. The chain has TRBV6-2 or TRBV6-3 and TRBJ2-1; D is uncertain. Germline V gene sequence: CDR1 MNHEY, CDR2 SVGEGT. V dropped 2 bases and J dropped 10 bases, with 9 bases sitting between them. The CDR3 has 12 residues. Written as DNA, the CDR3 is TGTGCCAGCAGTTACAGCCGAGAGGAGCAGTTCTTC. Translating gives CASSYSREEQFF.

The CDR3 protein is CASSQDGQGYQPQHF. Here the CDR3 DNA reads TGCGCCAGCAGCCAAGATGGCCAGGGTTATCAGCCCCAGCATTTT. The chain uses TRBV4-3 and TRBJ1-5; D possibly corresponds to TRBD1 (5 bases). CDR1 is LGHNA, CDR2 YSLEER, per germline. The CDR3 runs to 15 residues. V lost 0 bases and J lost 5, with 11 bases in between.

V is TRBV12-3 or TRBV12-4 and J is TRBJ2-3; 9 bases line up with TRBD1. The length of the CDR3 is 17 residues. The J segment lost 1 base and the V segment lost 3 bases, leaving 8 bases of the junction unmatched. DNA for the CDR3: TGTGCCAGCAGTTTGGGGACAGGGAGACGGCGCACAGATACGCAGTATTTT. As protein: CASSLGTGRRRTDTQYF.

The V call is TRBV20-1, the J call TRBJ1-2, with D possibly matching TRBD1 (5 bases). The V gene's germline CDR1 is DFQATT and CDR2 SNEGSKA (reference sequence). The length of the CDR3 is 13 residues. The V and J ends lost 3 bases and 7 bases respectively, with 15 bases between them. The CDR3 DNA sequence: TGCAGTGCTAGTCAGCTGCAGGGCCCTGGCTACACCTTC. Protein product: CSASQLQGPGYTF.

V usage is TRBV20-1 and J usage is TRBJ2-1; 10 positions match TRBD2. The CDR3 totals 16 residues. The V gene's germline CDR1 is DFQATT and CDR2 SNEGSKA (reference sequence). The V and J ends lost 0 bases and 9 bases, in that order; junction bases with no gene match: 11. CDR3 loop: CSARDSFTSGTVEQFF. CDR3 in DNA: TGCAGTGCTAGAGATTCTTTTACTAGCGGGACTGTTGAGCAGTTCTTC.

The chain employs TRBV9 and TRBJ2-1; 9 bases map to TRBD1. In germline, CDR1 is SGDLS, CDR2 YYNGEE. The V segment lost 3 bases and the J segment 1 base; nucleotides outside the gene matches: 5. The CDR3 runs to 16 residues. The CDR3 sequence: CASSATGTGSYNEQFF. In DNA form, the CDR3 reads TGTGCCAGCAGCGCGACCGGGACAGGGTCCTACAATGAGCAGTTCTTC. The entire variable domain, with the rest obtained from reference TRBV9 and TRBJ2-1, is as follows: DSGVTQTPKHLITATGQRVTLRCSPRSGDLSVYWYQQSLDQGLQFLIQYYNGEERAKGNILERFSAQQFPDLHSELNLSSLELGDSALYFCASSATGTGSYNEQFFGPGTRLTVL.

This clonotype appeared a single time. At one boundary the junction diverges from the germline segment, which might be a read error. This chain uses TRBV15 with TRBJ2-7, with D uncertain. Germline CDR1 and CDR2: LNHNV and YYDKDF (reference sequence). The CDR3 loop spans 14 amino acids. The CDR3 reads CATSRNSVSYEQYF. CDR3 DNA: TGTGCCACTAGCAGAAACTCGGTCTCCTACGAGCAGTACTTC.

There are a few counts of this clonotype. The V and J genes are TRBV6-2 or TRBV6-3 and TRBJ1-5, with D perhaps matching TRBD1 (5 bases). V was trimmed by 0 bases and J by 6 bases, leaving 18 bases between them. This CDR3 is 17 amino acids long. In germline, CDR1 is MNHEY, CDR2 SVGEGT. The CDR3 DNA sequence: TGTGCCAGCAGTTACTCCTCTATCAGGGTGGTAGGTCAGCCCCAGCATTTT. Protein sequence: CASSYSSIRVVGQPQHF.

A few counts support this clonotype. The chain couples TRBV7-2 to TRBJ1-2; D remains ambiguous. Germline V gives CDR1 SGHTA, CDR2 FQGNSA. V shed 0 bases and J shed 2 bases, with 10 bases lying between them. CDR3 length: 15 residues. CDR3 bases: TGTGCCAGCAGCTTAGCGCGGACCGCCAACTATGGCTACACCTTC. Translated: CASSLARTANYGYTF.

This chain links TRBV27 with TRBJ2-1; D might be TRBD1 (6 bases). CDR1 is MNHEY and CDR2 is SMNVEV in the germline V gene (reference sequence). Trimming shortened V by 2 bases and J by 6 bases, and 11 bases separated the two germline ends. This CDR3 has 14 residues. The CDR3 nucleotides read TGTGCCAGCAGTTTAATAGGACAGATCAATGAGCAGTTCTTC. This sequence encodes CASSLIGQINEQFF.

This clonotype was detected a few times. This chain links TRBV27 with TRBJ2-5, with D tentatively TRBD1 (6 bases). Trimming removed 3 bases at V and 2 bases at J, with 10 bases between. Germline V gene data show CDR1 as MNHEY and CDR2 as SMNVEV (reference sequence). The CDR3 consists of 14 residues. CDR3 in amino acids: CASSFQRGQETQYF. For the CDR3, the DNA is TGTGCCAGCAGTTTTCAGAGGGGGCAAGAGACCCAGTACTTC.

This clonotype turned up a few times. The V call is TRBV27, the J call TRBJ1-2; a possible D gene is TRBD1 (6 bases). Germline CDR1 and CDR2: MNHEY and SMNVEV (reference sequence). Trimming took off 4 bases at V and 4 bases at J, with 22 bases between the two ends. The CDR3 sequence is 17 residues long. CDR3 sequence reads: CASSSPGQGKNIYGYTF. The CDR3 DNA reads as TGTGCCAGCAGTTCCCCAGGTCAGGGGAAAAATATCTATGGCTACACCTTC.

This clonotype was seen many times. This sequence joins TRBV5-1 and TRBJ2-5; TRBD2 aligns across 12 bases. V lost 4 bases to trimming and J lost 5 bases; unmatched junction nucleotides: 3. The CDR3 is 14 residues long. CDR1 SGHRS and CDR2 YFSETQ come from the germline V gene. This CDR3 reads CASSPGTSGETQYF. CDR3 nucleotide sequence: TGCGCCAGCAGCCCCGGGACTAGCGGGGAGACCCAGTACTTC.

The chain carries TRBV6-2 or TRBV6-3 and TRBJ1-5; D possibly corresponds to TRBD1 (6 bases). The CDR3 consists of 18 residues. Trimming stripped 0 bases from V and 4 bases from J, with 19 bases between. The V gene's germline CDR1 is MNHEY and CDR2 SVGEGT. CDR3 sequence (DNA): TGTGCCAGCAGTTACTCCCAGAGTGGGGGCTTCGTGAATCAGCCCCAGCATTTT. Translated, it gives CASSYSQSGGFVNQPQHF.

This chain joins TRBV6-5 and TRBJ1-2; D is ambiguous. Trimming took 2 bases from V and 1 from J, leaving 8 bases between them. This CDR3 has 14 residues. Germline values: CDR1 MNHEY, CDR2 SVGAGI. Here the CDR3 DNA reads TGTGCCAGCAGTTACGGGGAGAATAACTATGGCTACACCTTC. Protein: CASSYGENNYGYTF.

This sequence joins TRBV5-1 and TRBJ2-5; the match to TRBD1 covers 7 bases. This CDR3 comprises 15 residues. J gave up 5 bases and V 0 bases, and 7 bases lay outside the gene matches. Germline assignment: CDR1 SGHRS and CDR2 YFSETQ. CDR3 region: CASSLGDRAAETQYF. DNA of the CDR3: TGCGCCAGCAGCTTGGGCGACAGGGCCGCGGAGACCCAGTACTTC.

The gene calls are TRBV4-1 and TRBJ2-5; 10 positions agree with TRBD1. The CDR3 length is 17 residues. Germline assignment: CDR1 MGHRA and CDR2 YSYEKL. V gave up 4 bases and J gave up 4 bases; unmatched junction bases: 12. Here the CDR3 reads CASSLGQGVPFLETQYF. CDR3 bases: TGCGCCAGCAGCCTAGGACAGGGGGTCCCCTTTTTAGAGACCCAGTACTTC.

The V and J genes are TRBV6-2 or TRBV6-3 and TRBJ2-1; 11 bases agree with TRBD2. J gave up 2 bases and V 5 bases, and 5 bases lay outside the gene matches. Per germline, CDR1 MNHEY and CDR2 SVGEGT. CDR3 length: 16 amino acids. The CDR3, as DNA: TGTGCCAGCAGTGACCATAGCGGGGGGGCCTACAATGAGCAGTTCTTC. Its translation is CASSDHSGGAYNEQFF.

Here the CDR3 reads CASSLGSGKNSNQPQHF. CDR3 DNA: TGTGCCAGCAGCTTGGGTTCAGGAAAGAATAGCAATCAGCCCCAGCATTTT. This chain links TRBV7-2 with TRBJ1-5; D remains unclear. The CDR3 runs 17 residues. Germline V lookup: CDR1 SGHTA, CDR2 FQGNSA. V was clipped by 3 bases and J by 0 bases, with 15 bases between them.

This clonotype turned up a few times. V and J are TRBV29-1 and TRBJ2-7; no firm D call. The CDR3 spans 13 residues. Trimming shortened V by 4 bases and J by 0 bases, and 10 bases separated the two germline ends. Per germline, CDR1 SQVTM and CDR2 ANQGSEA. For the CDR3, the DNA is TGCAGCGTTGTAGCCTGGAGCTCCTACGAGCAGTACTTC. Protein product: CSVVAWSSYEQYF.